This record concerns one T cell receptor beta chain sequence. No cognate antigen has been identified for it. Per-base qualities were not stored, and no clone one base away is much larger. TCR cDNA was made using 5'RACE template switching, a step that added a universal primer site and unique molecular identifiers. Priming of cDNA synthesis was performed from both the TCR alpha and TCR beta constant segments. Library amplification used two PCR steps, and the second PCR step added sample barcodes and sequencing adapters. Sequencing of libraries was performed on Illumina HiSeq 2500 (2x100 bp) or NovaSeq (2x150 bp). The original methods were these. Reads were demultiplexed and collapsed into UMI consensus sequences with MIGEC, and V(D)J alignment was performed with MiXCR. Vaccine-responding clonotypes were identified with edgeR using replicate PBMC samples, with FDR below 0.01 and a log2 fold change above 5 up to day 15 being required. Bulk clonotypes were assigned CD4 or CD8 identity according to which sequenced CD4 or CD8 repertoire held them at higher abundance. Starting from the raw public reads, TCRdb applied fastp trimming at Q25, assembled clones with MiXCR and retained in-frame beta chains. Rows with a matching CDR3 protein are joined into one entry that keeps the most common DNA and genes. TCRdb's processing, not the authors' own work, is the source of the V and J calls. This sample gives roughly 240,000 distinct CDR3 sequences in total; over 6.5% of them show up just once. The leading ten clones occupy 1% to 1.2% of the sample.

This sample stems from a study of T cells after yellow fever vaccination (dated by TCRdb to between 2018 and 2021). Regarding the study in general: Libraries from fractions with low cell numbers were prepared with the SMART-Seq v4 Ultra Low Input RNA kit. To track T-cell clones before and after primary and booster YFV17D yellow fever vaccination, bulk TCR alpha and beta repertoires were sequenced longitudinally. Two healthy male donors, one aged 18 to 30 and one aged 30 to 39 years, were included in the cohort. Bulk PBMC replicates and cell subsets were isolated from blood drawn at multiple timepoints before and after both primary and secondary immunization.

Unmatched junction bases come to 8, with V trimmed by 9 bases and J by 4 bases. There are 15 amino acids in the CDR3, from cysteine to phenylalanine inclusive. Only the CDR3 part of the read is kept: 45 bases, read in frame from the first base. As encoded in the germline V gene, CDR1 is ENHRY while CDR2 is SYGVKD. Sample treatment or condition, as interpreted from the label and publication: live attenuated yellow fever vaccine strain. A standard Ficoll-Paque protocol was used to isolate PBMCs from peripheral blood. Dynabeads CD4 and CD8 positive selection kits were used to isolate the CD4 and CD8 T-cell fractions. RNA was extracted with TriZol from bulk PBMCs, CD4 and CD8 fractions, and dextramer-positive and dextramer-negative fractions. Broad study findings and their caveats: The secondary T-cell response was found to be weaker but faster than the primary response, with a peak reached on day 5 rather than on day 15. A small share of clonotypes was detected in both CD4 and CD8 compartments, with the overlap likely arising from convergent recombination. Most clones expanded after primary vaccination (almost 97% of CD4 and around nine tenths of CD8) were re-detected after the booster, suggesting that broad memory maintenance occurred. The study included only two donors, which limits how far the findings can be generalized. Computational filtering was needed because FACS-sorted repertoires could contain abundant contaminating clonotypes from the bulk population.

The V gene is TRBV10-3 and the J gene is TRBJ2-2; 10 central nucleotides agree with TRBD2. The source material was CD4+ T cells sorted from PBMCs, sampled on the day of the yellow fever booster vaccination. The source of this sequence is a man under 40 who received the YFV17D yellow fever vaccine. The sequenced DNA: TGTGCCATGGCTAGCGGGAGAATAGGCACCGGGGAGCTGTTTTTT. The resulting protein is CAMASGRIGTGELFF.